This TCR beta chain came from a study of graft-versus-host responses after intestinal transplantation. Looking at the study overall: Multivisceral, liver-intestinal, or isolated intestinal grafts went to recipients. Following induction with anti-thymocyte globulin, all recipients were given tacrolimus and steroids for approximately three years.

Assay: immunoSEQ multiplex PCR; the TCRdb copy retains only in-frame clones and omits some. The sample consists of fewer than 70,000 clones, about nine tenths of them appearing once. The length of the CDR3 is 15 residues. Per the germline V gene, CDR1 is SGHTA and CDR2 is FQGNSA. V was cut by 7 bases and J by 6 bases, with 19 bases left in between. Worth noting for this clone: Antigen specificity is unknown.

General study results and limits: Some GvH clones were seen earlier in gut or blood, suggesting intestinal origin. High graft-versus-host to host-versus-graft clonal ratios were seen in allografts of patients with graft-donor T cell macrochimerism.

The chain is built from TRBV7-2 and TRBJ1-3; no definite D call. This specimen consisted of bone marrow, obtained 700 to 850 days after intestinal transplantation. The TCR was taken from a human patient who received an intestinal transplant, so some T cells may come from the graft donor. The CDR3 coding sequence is TGTGCCAGCACCCCGGGTTGGGCCAGGCTAAACACCATATATTTT. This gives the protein CASTPGWARLNTIYF.